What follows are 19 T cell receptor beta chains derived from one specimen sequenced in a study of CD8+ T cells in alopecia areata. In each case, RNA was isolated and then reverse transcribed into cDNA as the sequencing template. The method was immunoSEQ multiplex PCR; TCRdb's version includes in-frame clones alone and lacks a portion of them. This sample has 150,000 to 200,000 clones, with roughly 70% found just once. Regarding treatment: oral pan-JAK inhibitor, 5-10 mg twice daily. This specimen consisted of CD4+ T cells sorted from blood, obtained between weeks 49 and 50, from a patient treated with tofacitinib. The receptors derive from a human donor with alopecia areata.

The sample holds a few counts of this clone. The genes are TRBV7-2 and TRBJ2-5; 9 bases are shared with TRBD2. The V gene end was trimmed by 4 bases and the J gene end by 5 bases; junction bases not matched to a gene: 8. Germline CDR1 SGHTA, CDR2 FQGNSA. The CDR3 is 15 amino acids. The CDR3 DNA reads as TGTGCCAGCAGCTCTCTCGCGGGGGGGGTTGAGACCCAGTACTTC. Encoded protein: CASSSLAGGVETQYF. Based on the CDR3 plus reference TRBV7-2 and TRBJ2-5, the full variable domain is GAGVSQSPSNKVTEKGKDVELRCDPISGHTALYWYRQSLGQGLEFLIYFQGNSAPDKSGLPSDRFSAERTGGSVSTLTIQRTQQEDSAVYLCASSSLAGGVETQYFGPGTRLLVL.

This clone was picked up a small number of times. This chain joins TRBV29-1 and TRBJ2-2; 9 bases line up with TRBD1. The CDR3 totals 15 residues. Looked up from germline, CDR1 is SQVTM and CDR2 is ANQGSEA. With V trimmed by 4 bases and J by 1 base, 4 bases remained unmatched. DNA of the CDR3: TGCAGCGTTGGGGACAGGGCACAGAACACCGGGGAGCTGTTTTTT. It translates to CSVGDRAQNTGELFF.

The CDR3 DNA is TGCGCCAGCAGCCAAGATACAGGGATTGGTTCACCCCTCCACTTT. It translates to CASSQDTGIGSPLHF. This chain uses TRBV4-3 with TRBJ1-6; maybe TRBD1 (6 bases). V was trimmed by 0 bases and J by 9 bases, leaving 12 bases between them. This CDR3 is 15 amino acids long. The germline gives CDR1 LGHNA, CDR2 YSLEER.

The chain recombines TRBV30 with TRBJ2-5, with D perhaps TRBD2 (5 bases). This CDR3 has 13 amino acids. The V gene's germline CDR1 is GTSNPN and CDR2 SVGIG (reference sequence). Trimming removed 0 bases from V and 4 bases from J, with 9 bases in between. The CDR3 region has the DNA TGTGCCTGGAGTGTAGCGGTAGGAGAGACCCAGTACTTC. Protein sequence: CAWSVAVGETQYF.

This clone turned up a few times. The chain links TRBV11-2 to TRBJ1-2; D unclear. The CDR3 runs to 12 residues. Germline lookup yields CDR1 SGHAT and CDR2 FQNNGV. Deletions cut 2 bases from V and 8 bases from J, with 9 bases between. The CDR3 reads CASSLSEEGYTF. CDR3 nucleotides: TGTGCCAGCAGCTTATCGGAGGAGGGCTACACCTTC.

The CDR3 loop is CASSDSGGDEQFF. The CDR3 nucleotides are TGTGCCAGCAGTGATAGCGGGGGTGATGAGCAGTTCTTC. The chain links TRBV25-1 to TRBJ2-1, with 9 positions matching TRBD2. This CDR3 has 13 amino acids. CDR1 and CDR2 from the germline V gene are MGHDK and SYGVNS. With 3 bases clipped from V and 8 bases from J, the junction kept 2 bases outside the gene matches.

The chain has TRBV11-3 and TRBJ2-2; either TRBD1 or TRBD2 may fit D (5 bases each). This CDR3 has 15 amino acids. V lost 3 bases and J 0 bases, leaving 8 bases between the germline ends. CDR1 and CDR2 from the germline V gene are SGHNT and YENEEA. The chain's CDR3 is CASSFGTANTGELFF. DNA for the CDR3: TGTGCCAGCAGCTTTGGGACGGCGAACACCGGGGAGCTGTTTTTT. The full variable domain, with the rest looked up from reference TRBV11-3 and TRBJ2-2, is EAGVVQSPRYKIIEKKQPVAFWCNPISGHNTLYWYLQNLGQGPELLIRYENEEAVDDSQLPKDRFSAERLKGVDSTLKIQPAELGDSAVYLCASSFGTANTGELFFGEGSRLTVL.

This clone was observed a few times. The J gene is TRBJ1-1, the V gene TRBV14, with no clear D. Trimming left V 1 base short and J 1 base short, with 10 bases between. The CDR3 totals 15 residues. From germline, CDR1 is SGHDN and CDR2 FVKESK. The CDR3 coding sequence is TGTGCCAGCAGCCAAGGTGCGCTTTCGAACACTGAAGCTTTCTTT. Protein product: CASSQGALSNTEAFF.

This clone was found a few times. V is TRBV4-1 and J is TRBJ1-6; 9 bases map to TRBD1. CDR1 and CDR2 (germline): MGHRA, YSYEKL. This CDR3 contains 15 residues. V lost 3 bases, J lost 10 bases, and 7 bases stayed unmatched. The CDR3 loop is CASSHSRDRDSPLHF. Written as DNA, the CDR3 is TGCGCCAGCAGCCATTCAAGGGACAGGGACTCACCCCTCCACTTT.

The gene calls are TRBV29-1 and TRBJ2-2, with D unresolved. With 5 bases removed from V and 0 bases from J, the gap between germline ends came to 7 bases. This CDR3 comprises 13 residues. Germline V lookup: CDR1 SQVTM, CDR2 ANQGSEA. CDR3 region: CSVYTSNTGELFF. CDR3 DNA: TGCAGCGTTTACACCTCGAACACCGGGGAGCTGTTTTTT.

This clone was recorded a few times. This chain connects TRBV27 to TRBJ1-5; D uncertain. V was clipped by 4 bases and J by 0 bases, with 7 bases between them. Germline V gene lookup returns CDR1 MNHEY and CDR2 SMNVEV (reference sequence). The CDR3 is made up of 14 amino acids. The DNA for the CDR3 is TGTGCCAGCAGTTCAACAGATAGCAATCAGCCCCAGCATTTT. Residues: CASSSTDSNQPQHF.

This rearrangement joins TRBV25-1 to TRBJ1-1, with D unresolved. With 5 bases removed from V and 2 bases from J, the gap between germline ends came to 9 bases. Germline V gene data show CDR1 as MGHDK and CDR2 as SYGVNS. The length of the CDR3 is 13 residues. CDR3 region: CASSSNPNTEAFF. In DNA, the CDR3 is TGTGCCAGCAGTTCTAACCCTAACACTGAAGCTTTCTTT.

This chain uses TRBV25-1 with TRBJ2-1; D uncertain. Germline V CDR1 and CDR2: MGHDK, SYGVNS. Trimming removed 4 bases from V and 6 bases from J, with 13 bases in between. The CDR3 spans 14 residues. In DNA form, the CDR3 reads TGTGCCAGCAGTGCAACCGGGTTCCTCAATGAGCAGTTCTTC. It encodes CASSATGFLNEQFF.

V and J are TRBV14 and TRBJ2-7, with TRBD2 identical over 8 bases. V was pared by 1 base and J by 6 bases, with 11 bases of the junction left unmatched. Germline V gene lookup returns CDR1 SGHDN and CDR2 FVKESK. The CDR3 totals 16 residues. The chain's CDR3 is CASSQGRSNLAGEQYF. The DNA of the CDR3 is TGTGCCAGCAGCCAAGGAAGGTCTAACCTAGCGGGCGAGCAGTACTTC.

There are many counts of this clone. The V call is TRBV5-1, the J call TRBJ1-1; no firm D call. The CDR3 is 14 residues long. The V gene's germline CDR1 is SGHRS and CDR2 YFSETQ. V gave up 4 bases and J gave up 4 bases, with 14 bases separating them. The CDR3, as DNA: TGCGCCAGCAGCACCGAACCAGGTGTCACTGAAGCTTTCTTT. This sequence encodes CASSTEPGVTEAFF.

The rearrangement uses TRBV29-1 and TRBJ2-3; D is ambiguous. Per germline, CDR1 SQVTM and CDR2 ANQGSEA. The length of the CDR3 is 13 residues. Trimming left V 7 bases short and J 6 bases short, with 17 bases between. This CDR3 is CSAGSVGLDTQYF. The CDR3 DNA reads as TGCAGCGCTGGTAGTGTTGGCTTGGATACGCAGTATTTT.

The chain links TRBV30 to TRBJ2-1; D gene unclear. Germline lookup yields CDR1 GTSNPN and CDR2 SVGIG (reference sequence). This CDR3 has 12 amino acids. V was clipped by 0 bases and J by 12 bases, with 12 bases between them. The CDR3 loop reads CAWSVRGVGQFF. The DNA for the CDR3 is TGTGCCTGGAGTGTACGTGGAGTCGGGCAGTTCTTC.

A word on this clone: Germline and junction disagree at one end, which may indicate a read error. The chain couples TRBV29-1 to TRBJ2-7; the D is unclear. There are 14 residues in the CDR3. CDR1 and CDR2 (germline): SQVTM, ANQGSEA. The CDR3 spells CSVEVLAGSYEQYF. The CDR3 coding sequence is TGCAGCGTTGAAGTTTTGGCCGGTTCCTATGAGCAGTACTTC.

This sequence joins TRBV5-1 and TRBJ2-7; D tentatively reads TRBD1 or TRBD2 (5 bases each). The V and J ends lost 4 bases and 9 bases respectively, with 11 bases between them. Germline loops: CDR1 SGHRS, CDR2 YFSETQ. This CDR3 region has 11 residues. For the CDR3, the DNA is TGCGCCAGCAGCCCGGGACGGGTGCAGTACTTC. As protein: CASSPGRVQYF.